The text below deals with one T cell receptor beta chain. Its antigen is not yet known. Nothing much larger sits one base from this clone, and base qualities are not available. These data come from a study of monozygotic twins with cystic fibrosis (dated by TCRdb to about 2021). About the investigation overall: Barcoded libraries were prepared with around 15 PCR cycles from three micrograms of fragmented DNA. The cohort comprised ten female and six male twin pairs aged roughly 2.0 to 40 years, median about 9.4 years, mostly children and adolescents. On the day blood was drawn, the twins' weight-for-height and FEVPerc (FEV1 disease centile) were ranked against those of the 800 to 1,100 cohort participants. To assess genetic influence on V and J gene usage, the study compared TCR beta repertoires within and across 16 monozygotic twin pairs with cystic fibrosis. Data for three of the twin pairs had been reported earlier in a different context. Overall results and qualifications from the work: Nucleotide-identical clonotype sharing was significantly higher within monozygotic CF twin pairs than between unrelated CF individuals (P = 0.000026, Mann-Whitney). Simpson clonality tended to be low (median around 0.0095), which suggests a naive-dominated repertoire, although clonality was higher in the most severely affected patients. The cohort was small, and the number of shared CDR3s showed no association with age, concordance or disease severity. V gene usage was most similar to the co-twin in 13 of 16 pairs, and J usage was most similar to the co-twin in 8 of 16 pairs, which suggests genetic constraints.

TCR beta CDR3 regions were amplified by multiplex PCR using the immunoSEQ immune profiling system, following the manufacturer's instructions. An Illumina NextSeq system was used to carry out the sequencing. Under the source paper's analysis protocol: The immunoSEQ Analyzer platform handled processing of the sequence data, and clonality was calculated by taking the square root of Simpson's index of productive rearrangements. Similarity in V and J usage was measured by Jensen-Shannon distance, and OLGA was used to compute CDR3 generation probabilities. The researchers looked up shared CDR3 sequences in the immuneACCESS database (August 2020) and in VDJdb (December 2020). Held by TCRdb, this immuneACCESS table contains in-frame sequences only and omits some clones. Under half of the omission traces to an unresolved V gene where checked; the cause of the rest is unknown. D and trimming were read from the DNA, whereas the V and J calls and clone size are those reported in that table. Recorded for this sample are 39,000 or so clones; about 93% of them occurred a single time. The ten largest clones take up approximately 0.19% of the sample.

The CDR3 runs 16 amino acids, cysteine and phenylalanine included. Here the CDR3 DNA is all that survives: 48 bases in frame from base 1. The germline V gene (reference sequence) sets CDR1 to LNHDA and CDR2 to SQIVND. V is reduced by 4 bases and J by 5 bases, leaving a spacing of 20 bases between them. The twin pairs came from the European Cystic Fibrosis Twin and Sibling Study Cohort, which recruited patients from over a hundred CF clinics across 14 European countries. Both zygosity and CFTR genotype were checked in-house, and zygosity was tested with multiplex PCR across nine short tandem repeat loci. Each twin gave a peripheral blood sample, and clinical parameters were documented on that same day of blood sampling. Genomic DNA was isolated from peripheral blood cells with phenol/chloroform and kept in TE buffer at 4 degrees C.

The TCR was taken from a boy aged 2 to 10 with cystic fibrosis. The sequence links TRBV19 to TRBJ1-1; the D gene is possibly TRBD1, with 5 bases matching. The sample comprised blood. The nucleotide sequence reads as follows: TGTGCCAGTAGTAATGGTTTTGTTAGGGGTCGGACTGAAGCTTTCTTT. Its protein product is CASSNGFVRGRTEAFF.